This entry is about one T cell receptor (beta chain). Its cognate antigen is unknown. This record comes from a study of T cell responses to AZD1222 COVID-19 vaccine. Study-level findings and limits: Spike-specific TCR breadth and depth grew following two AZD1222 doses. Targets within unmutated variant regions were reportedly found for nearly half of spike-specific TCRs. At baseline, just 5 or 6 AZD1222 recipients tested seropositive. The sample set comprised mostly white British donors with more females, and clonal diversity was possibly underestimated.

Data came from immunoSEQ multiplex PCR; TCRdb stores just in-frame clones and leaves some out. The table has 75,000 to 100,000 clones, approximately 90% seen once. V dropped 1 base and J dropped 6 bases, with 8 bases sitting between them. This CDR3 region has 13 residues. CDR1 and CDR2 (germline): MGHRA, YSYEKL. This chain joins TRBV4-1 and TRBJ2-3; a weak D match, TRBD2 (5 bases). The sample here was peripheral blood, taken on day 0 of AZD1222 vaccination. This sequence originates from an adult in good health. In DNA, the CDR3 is TGCGCCAGCAGCCAAGTGGGCGGGGATACGCAGTATTTT. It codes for CASSQVGGDTQYF.